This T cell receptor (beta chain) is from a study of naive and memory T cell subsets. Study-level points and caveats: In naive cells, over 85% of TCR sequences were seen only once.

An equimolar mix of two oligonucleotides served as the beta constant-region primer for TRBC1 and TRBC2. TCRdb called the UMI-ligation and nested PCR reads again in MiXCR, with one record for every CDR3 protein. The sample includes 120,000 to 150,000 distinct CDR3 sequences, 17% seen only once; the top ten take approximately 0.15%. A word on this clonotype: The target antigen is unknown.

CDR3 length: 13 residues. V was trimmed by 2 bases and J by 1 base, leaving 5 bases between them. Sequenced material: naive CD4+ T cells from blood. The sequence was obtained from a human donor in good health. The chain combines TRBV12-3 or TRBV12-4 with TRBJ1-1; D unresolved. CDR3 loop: CASSLWENTEAFF. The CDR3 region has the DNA TGTGCCAGCAGTTTATGGGAGAACACTGAAGCTTTCTTT.